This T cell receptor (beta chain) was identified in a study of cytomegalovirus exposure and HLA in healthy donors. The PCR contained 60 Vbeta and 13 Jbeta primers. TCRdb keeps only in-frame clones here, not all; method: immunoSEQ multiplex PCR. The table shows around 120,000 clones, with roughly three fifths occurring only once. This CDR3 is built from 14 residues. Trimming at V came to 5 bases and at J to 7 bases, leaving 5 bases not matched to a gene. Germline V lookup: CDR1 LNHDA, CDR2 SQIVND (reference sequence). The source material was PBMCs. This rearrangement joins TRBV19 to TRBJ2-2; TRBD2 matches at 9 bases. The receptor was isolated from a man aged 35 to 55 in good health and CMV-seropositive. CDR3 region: CASSSGTSLGELFF. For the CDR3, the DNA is TGTGCCAGTAGTTCCGGGACTAGCCTCGGGGAGCTGTTTTTT.